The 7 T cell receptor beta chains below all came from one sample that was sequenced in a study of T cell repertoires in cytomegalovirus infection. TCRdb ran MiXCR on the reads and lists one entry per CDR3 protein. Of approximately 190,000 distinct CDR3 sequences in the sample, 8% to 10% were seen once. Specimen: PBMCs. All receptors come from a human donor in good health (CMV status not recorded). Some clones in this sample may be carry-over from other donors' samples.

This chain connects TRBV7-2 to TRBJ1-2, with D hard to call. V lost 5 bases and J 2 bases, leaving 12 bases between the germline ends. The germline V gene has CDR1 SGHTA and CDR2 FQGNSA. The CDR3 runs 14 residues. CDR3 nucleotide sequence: TGTGCCAGCAGCCCCTATGGGTCAAACTATGGCTACACCTTC. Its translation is CASSPYGSNYGYTF. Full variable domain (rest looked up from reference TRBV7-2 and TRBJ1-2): GAGVSQSPSNKVTEKGKDVELRCDPISGHTALYWYRQSLGQGLEFLIYFQGNSAPDKSGLPSDRFSAERTGGSVSTLTIQRTQQEDSAVYLCASSPYGSNYGYTFGSGTRLTVV.

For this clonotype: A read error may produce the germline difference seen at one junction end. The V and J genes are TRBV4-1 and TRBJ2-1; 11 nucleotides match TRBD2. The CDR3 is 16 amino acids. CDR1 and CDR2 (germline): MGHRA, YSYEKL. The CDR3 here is CASSTGTSGTYNEQFF. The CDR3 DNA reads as TGTGCCAGCAGCACGGGGACTAGCGGAACATACAATGAGCAGTTCTTC.

The DNA of the CDR3 is TGCGCCAGCAGCCGAACGACAGGGACGGAAAAACTGTTTTTT. This translates into CASSRTTGTEKLFF. The V and J genes are TRBV5-1 and TRBJ1-4, with 7 bases that match TRBD1. The CDR3 is made up of 14 amino acids. Germline loops: CDR1 SGHRS, CDR2 YFSETQ. V shed 4 bases and J 8 bases; nucleotides not matched to a gene: 8.

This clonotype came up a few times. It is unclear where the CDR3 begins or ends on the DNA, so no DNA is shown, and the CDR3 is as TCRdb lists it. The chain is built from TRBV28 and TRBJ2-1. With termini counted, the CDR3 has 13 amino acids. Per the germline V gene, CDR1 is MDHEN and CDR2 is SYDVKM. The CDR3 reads CATHFGNVNEQFF.

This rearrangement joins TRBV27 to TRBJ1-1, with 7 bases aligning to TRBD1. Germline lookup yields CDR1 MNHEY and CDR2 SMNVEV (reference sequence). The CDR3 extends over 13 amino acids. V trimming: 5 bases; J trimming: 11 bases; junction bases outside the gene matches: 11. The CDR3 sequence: CASSPSGQSVAFF. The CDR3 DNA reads TGTGCCAGCAGTCCCTCGGGACAGAGTGTGGCTTTCTTT.

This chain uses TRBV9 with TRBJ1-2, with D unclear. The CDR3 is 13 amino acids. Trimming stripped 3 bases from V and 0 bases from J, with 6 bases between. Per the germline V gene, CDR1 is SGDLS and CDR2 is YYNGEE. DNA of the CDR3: TGTGCCAGCAGCGCGGACCCTAACTATGGCTACACCTTC. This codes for CASSADPNYGYTF. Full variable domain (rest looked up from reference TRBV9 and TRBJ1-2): DSGVTQTPKHLITATGQRVTLRCSPRSGDLSVYWYQQSLDQGLQFLIQYYNGEERAKGNILERFSAQQFPDLHSELNLSSLELGDSALYFCASSADPNYGYTFGSGTRLTVV.

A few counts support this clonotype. The CDR3 sequence is CASSLAPSGGPDTQYF. CDR3 sequence (DNA): TGTGCCAGCAGCTTGGCCCCCAGCGGGGGCCCAGATACGCAGTATTTT. The genes are TRBV5-4 and TRBJ2-3; 8 nucleotides agree with TRBD2. Germline CDR1 reads SGHNT; CDR2 reads YYREEE (reference sequence). The CDR3 loop spans 16 amino acids. Trimming removed 0 bases from V and 4 bases from J; junction bases left unmatched: 7.